In its sample, the clone carrying this T cell receptor (beta chain) was seen a few times. Its target is not known. The data originate from a study of Tregs in tolerant kidney transplant recipients. General study findings and limits: The most relevant donor-specific Treg TCRbeta repertoire apparently came from expansion with activated donor B cells. Few patients were studied, so findings need validation in larger groups. No direct test of biological reproducibility was done here.

There are 15 residues in the CDR3. V was cut by 2 bases and J by 4 bases, with 13 bases left in between. Germline lookup yields CDR1 MNHEY and CDR2 SVGAGI. This table comes from immunoSEQ multiplex PCR, and its TCRdb copy is limited to in-frame clones, with some not included. Found here are about 240,000 clones, around 82% of them singletons; the top ten hold over 0.5%. The sample comprised CD4+ T cells from blood. The receptor was derived from a human donor in good health. This chain connects TRBV6-5 to TRBJ2-3; maybe TRBD2 (6 bases). CDR3 in DNA: TGTGCCAGCAGTTACCAATCGGGAGTTGCAGATACGCAGTATTTT. Encoded protein: CASSYQSGVADTQYF.